This TCR beta chain derives from a study of Ad26.COV2.S vaccination and SARS-CoV-2 variants. Data came from immunoSEQ multiplex PCR; TCRdb stores just in-frame clones and leaves some out. The data contain some 390,000 clones, about nine tenths of them singletons. Treatment here: 15 to 20 received Ad26.COV2.S at low or high dose, single or two shots; roughly 5 received placebo; per-sample allocation not given. Material that was analyzed had been drawn on day 63 after the first vaccine or placebo injection. V lost 0 bases and J lost 1, with 9 bases in between. CDR3 size: 15 residues. CDR1 and CDR2 (germline): LGHDT, YNNKEL (reference sequence).

The gene calls are TRBV3-1 (or the pseudogene TRBV3-2) and TRBJ1-1, with D possibly matching TRBD1 (6 bases). The source is a person aged 18-65 years who received the Ad26.COV2.S COVID-19 vaccine or a placebo. Specimen: peripheral blood, collected in a trial of Ad26.COV2.S vaccine versus placebo. This CDR3 is CASSQDRGKNTEAFF. CDR3 nucleotide sequence: TGTGCCAGCAGCCAAGATAGGGGGAAGAACACTGAAGCTTTCTTT.